Listed below are T cell receptor beta chains from one sample, sequenced in a study of blood T cell repertoires in COVID-19. The repertoire was sequenced with immunoSEQ multiplex PCR; TCRdb's copy has only in-frame clones and lacks some. The repertoire consists of roughly 190,000 clones, with 84% occurring once and the leading ten covering 3.2%. Input material: PBMCs or T cells enriched from blood (not recorded which). These receptors originate from a woman aged 25 to 39 who had recovered from COVID-19. The CDR3 runs from the conserved cysteine through the conserved F or W. The D gene is left open where the match is weak. A clone size is listed for some rows: how often the clone was seen (once, few, many), or a class if it is expanded.

>TRBJ2-2|-|TRBV5-6|TRBD1
TGTGCCAGCAGCTTAGGGGGCCGTGCCACCGGGGAGCTGTTTTTT
CASSLGGRATGELFF
>TRBJ1-1|-|TRBV4-1|TRBD1
TGCGCCAGCAGCCATATTGGACAGGGTACTCTGAACACTGAAGCTTTCTTT
CASSHIGQGTLNTEAFF
>TRBJ2-1|-|TRBV28|TRBD2
TGTGCCAGCAGTTTCGAACCGGGACTAGCGGGGGACAATGAGCAGTTCTTC
CASSFEPGLAGDNEQFF
>TRBJ2-3|few|TRBV6-1|TRBD2
TGTGCCAGCAGCGAAATGAGCGGGGGGGGCTCCAATACGCAGTATTTT
CASSEMSGGGSNTQYF
>TRBJ2-2|many|TRBV11-2|-
TGTGCCAGCAGCCCTATGACCGGGGAGCTGTTTTTT
CASSPMTGELFF
>TRBJ1-4|once|TRBV7-9|-
TGTGCCAGCAGCCTGAACCCGGGAGAAAAACTGTTTTTT
CASSLNPGEKLFF
>TRBJ1-2|many|TRBV28|-
TGTGCCAGCACCCCAGGGGTCTATGGCTACACCTTC
CASTPGVYGYTF
>TRBJ2-5|-|TRBV15|TRBD2
TGTGCCACCAGCATTGGCGGGGGGCGCAGGGGAGAGACCCAGTACTTC
CATSIGGGRRGETQYF
>TRBJ2-1|-|TRBV5-4|TRBD1
TGTGCCAGCAGCTTGGACAGGGGGAATGAGCAGTTCTTC
CASSLDRGNEQFF
>TRBJ2-5|-|TRBV5-4|TRBD1
TGTGCCAGCAGCTCGGGACAGTTGGGACAAGAGACCCAGTACTTC
CASSSGQLGQETQYF
>TRBJ1-6|-|TRBV6-5|-
TGTGCCCTTGGGAGGGTATGGGATTCACCCCTCCACTTT
CALGRVWDSPLHF